Listed here are 8 T cell receptor beta chains from one sample, sequenced in a study of T cell responses to AZD1222 COVID-19 vaccine. Clones were read by immunoSEQ multiplex PCR, and TCRdb kept only the in-frame ones, dropping some. The sample has fewer than 110,000 clones, 90% seen once. Specimen: peripheral blood, collected on day 0 of AZD1222 vaccination. Every receptor here comes from an adult in good health.

The V call is TRBV4-1, the J call TRBJ2-3, with 8 bases aligning to TRBD2. The germline V gene has CDR1 MGHRA and CDR2 YSYEKL. J was trimmed by 3 bases and V by 2 bases; bases with no gene match: 16. The CDR3 extends over 19 amino acids. CDR3 in DNA: TGCGCCAGCAGCCAATGGGGCTACGGGGGGGCCGGCGGGACAGATACGCAGTATTTT. Encoded protein: CASSQWGYGGAGGTDTQYF.

This clone was observed once. V gene TRBV2 combines with J gene TRBJ1-4; 8 nucleotides agree with TRBD1. Trimming cost V 8 bases and J 7 bases; bases outside gene matches: 6. CDR3 length equals 13 residues. Germline V gene lookup returns CDR1 SNHLY and CDR2 FYNNEI. The DNA for the CDR3 is TGTGCCAGCTTGACAGGGGAGGGTGAAAAACTGTTTTTT. This gives the protein CASLTGEGEKLFF.

This clone was picked up one time. The J gene is TRBJ1-2, the V gene TRBV5-1, with D possibly being TRBD1 (6 bases). The CDR3 extends over 14 amino acids. Germline V gives CDR1 SGHRS, CDR2 YFSETQ. V dropped 3 bases and J dropped 2 bases, with 11 bases sitting between them. The CDR3 DNA reads as TGCGCCAGCAGCTCGACAGGTGAAAACTATGGCTACACCTTC. It is translated as CASSSTGENYGYTF.

The chain couples TRBV4-2 to TRBJ2-3, with 8 positions matching TRBD2. Trimming took 4 bases from V and 4 from J; bases not matched to a gene: 10. CDR1 and CDR2 (germline): LGHNA, YNFKEQ. This CDR3 is 16 amino acids long. Written as DNA, the CDR3 is TGTGCCAGCAGCCCCCGGGGGGGGGTTATCCCAGATACGCAGTATTTT. Translation gives CASSPRGGVIPDTQYF.

The chain recombines TRBV28 with TRBJ2-1; D is perhaps TRBD1 (5 bases). Germline assignment: CDR1 MDHEN and CDR2 SYDVKM. The CDR3 consists of 15 residues. V lost 7 bases to trimming and J lost 7 bases, with 20 bases between them. CDR3 nucleotide sequence: TGTGCCAGCATTCCCCCGGCCAGGGCGTGGAATGAGCAGTTCTTC. Translating gives CASIPPARAWNEQFF.

This chain links TRBV9 with TRBJ2-7; D uncertain. V was shortened by 0 bases and J by 7 bases, with 14 bases between the two germline ends. CDR1 and CDR2 from the germline V gene are SGDLS and YYNGEE. This CDR3 spans 14 amino acids. The CDR3 nucleotides are TGTGCCAGCAGCGTAGGTCCTCCCCCTCGAGAGCAGTACTTC. Its protein product is CASSVGPPPREQYF. The variable domain in full, with the rest retrieved from reference TRBV9 and TRBJ2-7, is DSGVTQTPKHLITATGQRVTLRCSPRSGDLSVYWYQQSLDQGLQFLIQYYNGEERAKGNILERFSAQQFPDLHSELNLSSLELGDSALYFCASSVGPPPREQYFGPGTRLTVT.

The chain joins TRBV5-6 to TRBJ1-6; D perhaps matches TRBD1 (5 bases). Trimming removed 2 bases at V and 7 bases at J, with 13 bases between. Germline V CDR1 and CDR2: SGHDT, YYEEEE. The CDR3 has 15 residues. In DNA, the CDR3 is TGTGCCAGCAGCTTTCCGGGACGCAGAAATTCACCCCTCCACTTT. This sequence encodes CASSFPGRRNSPLHF.

This chain connects TRBV7-8 to TRBJ1-2, with D unresolved. Germline V gives CDR1 SGHVS, CDR2 FQNEAQ. V lost 0 bases to trimming and J lost 0 bases, with 5 bases between them. CDR3 length: 14 residues. This CDR3 reads CASSLAGANYGYTF. As DNA, the CDR3 is TGTGCCAGCAGCTTAGCGGGCGCTAACTATGGCTACACCTTC.